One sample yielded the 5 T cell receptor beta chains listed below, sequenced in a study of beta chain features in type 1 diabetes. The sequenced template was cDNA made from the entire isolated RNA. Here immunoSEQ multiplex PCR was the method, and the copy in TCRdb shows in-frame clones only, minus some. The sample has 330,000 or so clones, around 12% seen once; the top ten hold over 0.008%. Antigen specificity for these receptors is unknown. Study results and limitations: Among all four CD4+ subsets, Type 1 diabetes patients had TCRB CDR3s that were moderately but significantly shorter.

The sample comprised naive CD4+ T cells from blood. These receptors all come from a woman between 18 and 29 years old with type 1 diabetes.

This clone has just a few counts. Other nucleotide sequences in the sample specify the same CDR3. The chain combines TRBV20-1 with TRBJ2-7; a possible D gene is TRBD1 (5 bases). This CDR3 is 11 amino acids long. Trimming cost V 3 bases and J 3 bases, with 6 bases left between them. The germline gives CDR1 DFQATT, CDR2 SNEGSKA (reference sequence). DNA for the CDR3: TGCAGTGCTAGGCAGGGCTACGAGCAGTACTTC. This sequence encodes CSARQGYEQYF.

CDR3 DNA: TGTGCCAGCAGCGTCGCGATGCGGCAGGGGAACACCGGGGAGCTGTTTTTT. Translation gives CASSVAMRQGNTGELFF. The chain has TRBV9 and TRBJ2-2; possible D gene TRBD1, 5 bases. Deletions cut 2 bases from V and 1 base from J, with 15 bases between. Germline V CDR1 and CDR2: SGDLS, YYNGEE. CDR3 length: 17 amino acids. The full variable domain, rest sourced from reference TRBV9 and TRBJ2-2, is DSGVTQTPKHLITATGQRVTLRCSPRSGDLSVYWYQQSLDQGLQFLIQYYNGEERAKGNILERFSAQQFPDLHSELNLSSLELGDSALYFCASSVAMRQGNTGELFFGEGSRLTVL.

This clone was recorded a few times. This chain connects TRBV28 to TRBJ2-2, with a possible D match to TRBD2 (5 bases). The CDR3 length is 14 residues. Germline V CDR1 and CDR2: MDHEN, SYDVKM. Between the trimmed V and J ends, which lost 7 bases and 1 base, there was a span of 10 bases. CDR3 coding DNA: TGTGCCAGCAATCTAGCAGTGAACACCGGGGAGCTGTTTTTT. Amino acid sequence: CASNLAVNTGELFF.

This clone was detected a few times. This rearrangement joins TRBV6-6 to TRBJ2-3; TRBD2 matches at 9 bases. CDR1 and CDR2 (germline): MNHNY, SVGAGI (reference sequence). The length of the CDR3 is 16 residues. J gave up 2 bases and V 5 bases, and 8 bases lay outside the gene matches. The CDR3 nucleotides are TGTGCCAGCAGTCCCTCTCTAGCGGGGCTCACAGATACGCAGTATTTT. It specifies CASSPSLAGLTDTQYF.

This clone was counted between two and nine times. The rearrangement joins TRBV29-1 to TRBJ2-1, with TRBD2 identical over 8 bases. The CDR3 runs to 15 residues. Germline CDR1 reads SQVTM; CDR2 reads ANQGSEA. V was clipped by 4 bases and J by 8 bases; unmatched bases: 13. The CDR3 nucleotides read TGCAGCGTTGCCCGAGCGGGAGTGAAGAAAGATGAGCAGTTCTTC. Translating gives CSVARAGVKKDEQFF.